These T cell receptor beta chains were read from a single sample in a study of blood T cell repertoires in COVID-19. Produced via immunoSEQ multiplex PCR; TCRdb's table is partial and in-frame only. Found here are hundreds of thousands of clones, 80% to 95% of them singletons; the top ten hold 0.8% to 1%. Sequencing was carried out using peripheral blood. The receptors were sampled from a man aged 60 to 75 with COVID-19, enrolled during active disease. CDR3s include the opening cysteine and the closing phenylalanine or tryptophan. D genes are given only for firm matches. Expanded clones get a size class; other rows say once, few or many, or leave the size out.

TRBD2	TRBV4-3	TRBJ2-1	once	CASSPGLAGGLYNEQFF	TGCGCCAGCAGCCCGGGACTAGCGGGAGGACTATACAATGAGCAGTTCTTC
.	TRBV9	TRBJ2-1	.	CASSVAGLPSYNEQFF	TGTGCCAGCAGCGTAGCGGGACTGCCCTCCTACAATGAGCAGTTCTTC
.	TRBV7-6	TRBJ2-3	once	CASSPALTGWGTDTQYF	TGTGCCAGCAGCCCCGCCCTGACAGGCTGGGGCACAGATACGCAGTATTTT
.	TRBV18	TRBJ2-5	.	CASSPNSGGQETQYF	TGTGCCAGCTCACCCAATAGCGGAGGGCAAGAGACCCAGTACTTC
.	TRBV13	TRBJ1-4	.	CASSLRAPTNEKLFF	TGTGCCAGCAGCTTGAGGGCCCCGACGAATGAAAAACTGTTTTTT
.	TRBV2	TRBJ1-5	.	CASHVRSNQPQHF	TGTGCCAGCCACGTGAGGAGCAATCAGCCCCAGCATTTT
.	TRBV2	TRBJ1-4	.	CASSEVRGAGEKLFF	TGTGCCAGCAGTGAAGTCCGGGGGGCAGGGGAAAAACTGTTTTTT
TRBD2	TRBV7-2	TRBJ2-1	.	CASSLVGAGVNNEQFF	TGTGCCAGCAGCTTAGTCGGAGCGGGAGTTAACAATGAGCAGTTCTTC
TRBD1	TRBV10-2	TRBJ1-1	.	CATLTGEVGTEAFF	TGCGCCACCTTAACAGGGGAAGTCGGCACTGAAGCTTTCTTT
.	TRBV7-8	TRBJ2-2	.	CASSVDRTGELFF	TGTGCCAGCAGCGTGGACAGAACCGGGGAGCTGTTTTTT
TRBD1	TRBV3-1/TRBV3-2	TRBJ1-2	.	CASGGQSGYGYTF	TGTGCTAGTGGGGGACAGTCGGGCTATGGCTACACCTTC
.	TRBV24-1	TRBJ1-3	.	CATSDEPPGFGNTIYF	TGTGCCACCAGTGACGAGCCCCCCGGGTTCGGAAACACCATATATTTT
.	TRBV19	TRBJ1-2	.	CASSIGSGRADAGYTF	TGTGCCAGTAGTATAGGGAGCGGAAGGGCCGACGCTGGCTACACCTTC
.	TRBV21-1	TRBJ1-1	.	CASSKVRGRQNTEAFF	TGTGCCAGCAGCAAGGTGAGGGGGCGACAGAACACTGAAGCTTTCTTT
.	TRBV3-1/TRBV3-2	TRBJ1-3	.	CASSQGLQSSGNTIYF	TGTGCCAGCAGCCAAGGACTGCAGAGCTCTGGAAACACCATATATTTT
.	TRBV2	TRBJ1-1	.	CASSGTTGGLNTEAFF	TGTGCCAGCAGTGGAACCACGGGGGGACTGAACACTGAAGCTTTCTTT
.	TRBV10-3	TRBJ1-2	.	CAIHQGGSPSPGGYTF	TGTGCCATCCACCAAGGAGGTTCCCCTTCCCCCGGTGGCTACACCTTC
TRBD1	TRBV10-3	TRBJ2-7	.	CAINPGQGLYEQYF	TGTGCCATCAACCCGGGACAGGGTTTGTACGAGCAGTACTTC
.	TRBV12-3/TRBV12-4	TRBJ2-7	.	CASSLVSRGEQYF	TGTGCCAGCAGTTTAGTTTCGCGGGGCGAGCAGTACTTC
TRBD2	TRBV18	TRBJ2-2	.	CASSPKSAGGTGELFF	TGTGCCAGCTCACCTAAATCAGCGGGGGGCACCGGGGAGCTGTTTTTT
TRBD2	TRBV19	TRBJ2-3	.	CASSTGLAGTDTQYF	TGTGCCAGTAGTACTGGACTAGCGGGGACAGATACGCAGTATTTT
TRBD2	TRBV19	TRBJ2-1	once	CASSISLTSGRDNEQFF	TGTGCCAGTAGTATCAGCTTGACTAGCGGGAGGGACAATGAGCAGTTCTTC
TRBD1	TRBV30	TRBJ1-2	.	CAWRRRDRVYGYTF	TGTGCCTGGCGTCGCCGGGACAGGGTCTATGGCTACACCTTC